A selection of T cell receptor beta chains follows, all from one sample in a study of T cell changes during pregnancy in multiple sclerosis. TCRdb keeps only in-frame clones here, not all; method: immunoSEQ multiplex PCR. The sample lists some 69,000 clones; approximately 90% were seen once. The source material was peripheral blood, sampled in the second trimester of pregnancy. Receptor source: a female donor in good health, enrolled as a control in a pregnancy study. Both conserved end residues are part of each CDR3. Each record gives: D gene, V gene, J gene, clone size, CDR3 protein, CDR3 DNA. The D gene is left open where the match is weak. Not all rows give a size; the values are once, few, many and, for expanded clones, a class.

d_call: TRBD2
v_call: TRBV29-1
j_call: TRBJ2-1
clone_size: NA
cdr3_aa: CSVLRLAGSNEQFF
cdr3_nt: TGCAGCGTCCTCCGACTAGCGGGGAGTAATGAGCAGTTCTTC

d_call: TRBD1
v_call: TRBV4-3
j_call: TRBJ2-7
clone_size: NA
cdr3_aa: CASSQEDQGGNEQYF
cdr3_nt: TGCGCCAGCAGCCAAGAGGACCAAGGGGGCAACGAGCAGTACTTC

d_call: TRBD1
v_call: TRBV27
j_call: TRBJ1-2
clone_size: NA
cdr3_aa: CASSQSGGQPYGYTF
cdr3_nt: TGTGCCAGCAGCCAAAGCGGGGGACAGCCCTATGGCTACACCTTC

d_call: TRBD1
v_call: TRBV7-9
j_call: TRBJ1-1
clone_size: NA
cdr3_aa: CASSITGTGARTEAFF
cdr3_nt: TGTGCCAGCAGCATAACCGGGACAGGGGCGCGGACTGAAGCTTTCTTT

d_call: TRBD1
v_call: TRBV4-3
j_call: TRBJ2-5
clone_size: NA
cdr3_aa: CASSQKVSRGPRETQYF
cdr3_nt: TGCGCCAGCAGCCAAAAAGTATCCAGGGGGCCTCGAGAGACCCAGTACTTC

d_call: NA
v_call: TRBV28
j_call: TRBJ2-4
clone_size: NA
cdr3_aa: CASRGWEAKNIQYF
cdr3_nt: TGTGCCAGCAGGGGATGGGAGGCCAAAAACATTCAGTACTTC

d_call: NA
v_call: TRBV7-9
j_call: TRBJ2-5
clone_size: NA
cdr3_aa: CASSFRQAQETQYF
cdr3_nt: TGTGCCAGCAGCTTCAGACAGGCTCAAGAGACCCAGTACTTC

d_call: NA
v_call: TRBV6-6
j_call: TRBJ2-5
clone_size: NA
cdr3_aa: CASSEIRATQYF
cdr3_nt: TGTGCCAGCAGTGAGATAAGAGCGACCCAGTACTTC

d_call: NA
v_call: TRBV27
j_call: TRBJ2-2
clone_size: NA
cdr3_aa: CASSLKGGELFF
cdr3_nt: TGTGCCAGCAGTTTGAAGGGGGGGGAGCTGTTTTTT

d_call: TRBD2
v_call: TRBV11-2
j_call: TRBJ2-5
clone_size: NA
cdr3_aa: CASSLSRASGGPDQETQYF
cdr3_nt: TGTGCCAGCAGCTTATCCAGGGCTAGCGGGGGGCCGGACCAAGAGACCCAGTACTTC

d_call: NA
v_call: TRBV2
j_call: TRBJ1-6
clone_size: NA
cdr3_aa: CASTISGHRGNSPLHF
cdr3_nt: TGTGCCAGCACGATATCGGGGCACCGGGGGAATTCACCCCTCCACTTT

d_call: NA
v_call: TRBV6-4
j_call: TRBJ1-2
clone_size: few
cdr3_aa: CASPEPGLYLADYGYTF
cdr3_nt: TGTGCCAGCCCCGAGCCCGGACTCTACCTCGCGGACTATGGCTACACCTTC

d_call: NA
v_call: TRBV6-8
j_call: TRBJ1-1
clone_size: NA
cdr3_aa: CASSSDAGPLDTEAFF
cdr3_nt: TGTGCCAGCAGTTCAGATGCGGGACCGCTGGACACTGAAGCTTTCTTT

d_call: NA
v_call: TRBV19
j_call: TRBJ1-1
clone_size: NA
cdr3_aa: CASRASTASVNTEAFF
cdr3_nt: TGTGCCAGTAGGGCCTCGACAGCAAGCGTGAACACTGAAGCTTTCTTT

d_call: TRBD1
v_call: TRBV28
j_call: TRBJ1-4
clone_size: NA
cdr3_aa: CASSSKTGPYEKLFF
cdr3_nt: TGTGCCAGCAGTTCTAAGACAGGGCCCTATGAAAAACTGTTTTTT

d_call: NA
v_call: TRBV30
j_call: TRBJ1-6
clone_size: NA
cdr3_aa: CANRSPGGPLHF
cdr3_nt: TGTGCCAACCGGAGCCCGGGTGGACCCCTCCACTTT

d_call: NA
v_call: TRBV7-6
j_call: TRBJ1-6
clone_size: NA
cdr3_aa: CASSLAWAGQNSPLHF
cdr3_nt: TGTGCCAGCAGCTTAGCGTGGGCAGGGCAGAATTCACCCCTCCACTTT

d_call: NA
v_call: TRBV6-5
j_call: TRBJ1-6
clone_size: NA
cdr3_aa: CASSYSYSGTSPLHF
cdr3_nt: TGTGCCAGCAGTTACTCATACTCGGGTACTTCACCCCTCCACTTT

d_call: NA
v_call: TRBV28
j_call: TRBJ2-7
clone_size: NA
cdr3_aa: CASSFLGTRGTYEQYF
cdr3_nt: TGTGCCAGCAGTTTCCTCGGGACAAGGGGGACCTACGAGCAGTACTTC

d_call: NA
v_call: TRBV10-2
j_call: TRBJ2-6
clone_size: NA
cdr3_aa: CASSDLSGANVLTF
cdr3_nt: TGCGCCAGCAGTGATTTATCTGGGGCCAACGTCCTGACTTTC

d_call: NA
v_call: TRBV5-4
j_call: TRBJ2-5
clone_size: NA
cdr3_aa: CASSLERLGPQETQYF
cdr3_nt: TGTGCCAGCAGCTTGGAGCGGCTCGGGCCCCAAGAGACCCAGTACTTC

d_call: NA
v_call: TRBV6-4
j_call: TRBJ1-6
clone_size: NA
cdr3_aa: CASSALGGSPLHF
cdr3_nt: TGTGCCAGCAGTGCACTAGGAGGCTCACCCCTCCACTTT

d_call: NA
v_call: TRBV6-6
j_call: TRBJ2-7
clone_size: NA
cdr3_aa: CASRFNRESYEQYF
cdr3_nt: TGTGCCAGCAGGTTTAACAGGGAGTCCTACGAGCAGTACTTC

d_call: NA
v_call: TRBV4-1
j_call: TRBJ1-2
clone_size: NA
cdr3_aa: CASSPRSDSPDRPGYTF
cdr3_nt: TGCGCCAGCAGCCCTAGGAGTGATTCCCCGGATCGCCCTGGCTACACCTTC

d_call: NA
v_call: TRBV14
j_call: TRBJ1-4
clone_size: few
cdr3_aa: CASSLPGAPEKLFF
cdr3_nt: TGTGCCAGCAGCCTGCCAGGGGCCCCTGAAAAACTGTTTTTT

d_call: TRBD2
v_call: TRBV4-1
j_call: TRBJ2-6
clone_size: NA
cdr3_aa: CASRGGHKGIFGANVLTF
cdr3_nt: TGCGCCAGCAGGGGAGGGCATAAGGGAATTTTTGGGGCCAACGTCCTGACTTTC

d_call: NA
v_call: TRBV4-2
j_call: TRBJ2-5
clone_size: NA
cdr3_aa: CASSLRLDQETQYF
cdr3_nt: TGTGCCAGCAGCCTAAGACTCGACCAAGAGACCCAGTACTTC

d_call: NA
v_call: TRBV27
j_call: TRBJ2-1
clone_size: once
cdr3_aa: CASRIAGNPPYEQFF
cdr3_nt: TGTGCCAGCAGAATCGCCGGGAACCCACCCTATGAGCAGTTCTTC

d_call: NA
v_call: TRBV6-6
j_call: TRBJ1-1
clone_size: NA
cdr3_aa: CASSRLMNTEAFF
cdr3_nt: TGTGCCAGCAGCAGACTCATGAACACTGAAGCTTTCTTT

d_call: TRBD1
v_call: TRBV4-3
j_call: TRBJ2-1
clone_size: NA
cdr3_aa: CASSQDRDRDLYNEQFF
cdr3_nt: TGCGCCAGCAGCCAAGATCGGGACAGGGATTTGTACAATGAGCAGTTCTTC

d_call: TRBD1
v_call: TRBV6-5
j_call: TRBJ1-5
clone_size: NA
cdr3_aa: CASSSLGQGANQPQHF
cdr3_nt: TGTGCCAGCAGTTCCCTCGGACAGGGTGCCAATCAGCCCCAGCATTTT

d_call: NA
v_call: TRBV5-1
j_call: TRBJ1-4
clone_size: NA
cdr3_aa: CASSLQNLTTNEKLFF
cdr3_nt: TGCGCCAGCAGCTTGCAGAACCTTACAACTAATGAAAAACTGTTTTTT

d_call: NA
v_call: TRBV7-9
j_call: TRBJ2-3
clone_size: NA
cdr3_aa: CASSLSDTQYF
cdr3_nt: TGTGCCAGCAGCCTCTCAGATACGCAGTATTTT

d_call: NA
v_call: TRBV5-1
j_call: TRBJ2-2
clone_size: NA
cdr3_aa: CASTPGDDTGELFF
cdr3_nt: TGCGCCAGCACCCCAGGGGACGACACCGGGGAGCTGTTTTTT

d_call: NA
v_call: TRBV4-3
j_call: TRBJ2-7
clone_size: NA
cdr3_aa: CASSHQTGLGYEQYF
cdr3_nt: TGCGCCAGCAGCCATCAAACAGGTCTGGGCTACGAGCAGTACTTC

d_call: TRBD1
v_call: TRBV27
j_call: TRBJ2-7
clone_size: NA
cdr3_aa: CASSRRQGYEQYF
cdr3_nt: TGTGCCAGCAGCCGTCGACAGGGCTACGAGCAGTACTTC

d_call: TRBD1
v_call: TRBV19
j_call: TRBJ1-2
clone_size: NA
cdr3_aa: CASRLQGNYGYTF
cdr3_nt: TGTGCCAGTAGATTACAGGGGAACTATGGCTACACCTTC

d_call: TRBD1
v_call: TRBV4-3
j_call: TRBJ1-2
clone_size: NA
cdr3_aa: CASSRANRGDYGYTF
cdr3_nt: TGCGCCAGCAGCCGAGCCAACAGGGGGGATTATGGCTACACCTTC

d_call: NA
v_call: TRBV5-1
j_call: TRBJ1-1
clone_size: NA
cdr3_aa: CASSLDPGSNTEAFF
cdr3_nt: TGCGCCAGCAGCTTGGACCCGGGGTCGAACACTGAAGCTTTCTTT

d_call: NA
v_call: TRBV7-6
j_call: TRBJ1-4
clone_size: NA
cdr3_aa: CASSLAPRRPIYEKLFF
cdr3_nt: TGTGCCAGCAGCTTAGCCCCCCGCAGGCCTATTTATGAAAAACTGTTTTTT

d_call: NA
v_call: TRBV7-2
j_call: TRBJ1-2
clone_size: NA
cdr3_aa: CASSLEESTLFSYGYTF
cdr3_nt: TGTGCCAGCAGCTTAGAGGAGTCCACCCTTTTCAGCTATGGCTACACCTTC